This TCR beta chain appears in the sequencing data of a study of control samples from healthy donors and cancer patients. The length of the CDR3 is 14 residues. V was clipped by 0 bases and J by 6 bases, with 12 bases between them. The V gene's germline CDR1 is LNHDA and CDR2 SQIVND (reference sequence). Repertoires were generated with immunoSEQ multiplex PCR, while TCRdb's copy carries only in-frame clones and drops some. The table lists about 140,000 clones, around 90% of them singletons. This receptor was identified in a man younger than 40 in good health. The specimen sequenced was blood. The chain uses TRBV19 and TRBJ2-7; D possibly corresponds to TRBD2 (5 bases). CDR3 DNA: TGTGCCAGTAGTATAGATGGGCGGGCTACCGAGCAGTACTTC. Its protein product is CASSIDGRATEQYF.